The rows below give T cell receptor beta chains drawn from one sample of a study of identical twins. TCRdb re-derived calls from the 5' RACE reads in MiXCR, one entry per CDR3 protein. The data contain about 890,000 distinct CDR3 sequences, roughly 12% of them singletons. These data were likewise used in another study, on yellow fever vaccine responses in identical twins.

The specimen was PBMCs. These receptors came from a woman aged 18-35 years in good health. The CDR3 runs from the conserved cysteine through the conserved F or W. The order of the fields is D gene, J gene, clone size, V gene, CDR3 protein, CDR3 DNA. The D gene is left open where the match is weak. Clone size is shown for a subset of rows, as once, few, many or a class of expanded clone.

D: TRBD2
J: TRBJ2-1
size: few
V: TRBV5-1
CDR3: CASRLSGGYNEQFF
DNA: TGCGCCAGCAGACTGAGCGGGGGGTACAATGAGCAGTTCTTC

D: NA
J: TRBJ1-4
size: NA
V: TRBV4-1
CDR3: CASSQTVREKLFF
DNA: TGCGCCAGCAGCCAAACGGTTAGGGAAAAACTGTTTTTT

D: NA
J: TRBJ2-1
size: many
V: TRBV7-9
CDR3: CASSFYFGSSVKDEQFF
DNA: TGTGCCAGCAGCTTTTATTTTGGGTCCTCAGTAAAGGATGAGCAGTTCTTC

D: NA
J: TRBJ2-3
size: many
V: TRBV3-1
CDR3: CASSQGGTQYF
DNA: TGTGCCAGCAGCCAAGGGGGTACGCAGTATTTT

D: NA
J: TRBJ1-5
size: many
V: TRBV2
CDR3: CASSGQINQPQHF
DNA: TGTGCCAGCAGTGGACAGATCAATCAGCCCCAGCATTTT

D: NA
J: TRBJ2-2
size: few
V: TRBV24-1
CDR3: CATSASLVRRPNTGELFF
DNA: TGTGCCACCAGTGCGTCCCTGGTCCGAAGGCCCAACACCGGGGAGCTGTTTTTT

D: NA
J: TRBJ2-3
size: few
V: TRBV2
CDR3: CASSESGGYTDTQYF
DNA: TGTGCCAGCAGTGAATCGGGCGGATACACAGATACGCAGTATTTT

D: NA
J: TRBJ2-5
size: many
V: TRBV20-1
CDR3: CSARSLQETQYF
DNA: TGCAGTGCTAGGTCGCTGCAAGAGACCCAGTACTTC

D: TRBD1
J: TRBJ1-1
size: NA
V: TRBV10-3
CDR3: CAISESPLIDRGTEAFF
DNA: TGTGCCATCAGTGAGTCCCCCCTGATCGACAGGGGGACTGAAGCTTTCTTT

D: NA
J: TRBJ1-6
size: many
V: TRBV6-5
CDR3: CASSYSPGQGNSPLHF
DNA: TGTGCCAGCAGTTACTCTCCGGGACAAGGGAATTCACCCCTCCACTTT

D: TRBD1
J: TRBJ1-1
size: NA
V: TRBV7-8
CDR3: CASSSDRATEAFF
DNA: TGTGCCAGCAGTTCAGACAGGGCCACTGAAGCTTTCTTT

D: NA
J: TRBJ2-3
size: few
V: TRBV7-9
CDR3: CASNLGANTQYF
DNA: TGTGCCAGCAACTTGGGGGCCAATACGCAGTATTTT

D: NA
J: TRBJ1-4
size: once
V: TRBV6-1
CDR3: CASSAPSARATNEKLFF
DNA: TGTGCCAGCAGTGCACCGAGTGCTAGAGCAACTAATGAAAAACTGTTTTTT

D: NA
J: TRBJ2-7
size: few
V: TRBV12-3/TRBV12-4
CDR3: CASSPTGQGGYEQYF
DNA: TGTGCCAGCAGTCCCACGGGGCAGGGAGGCTACGAGCAGTACTTC

D: NA
J: TRBJ2-3
size: NA
V: TRBV9
CDR3: CASSVAGTYTDTQYF
DNA: TGTGCCAGCAGCGTAGCTGGGACCTACACAGATACGCAGTATTTT

D: NA
J: TRBJ2-1
size: many
V: TRBV2
CDR3: CASSEHTGSGWNEQFF
DNA: TGTGCCAGCAGTGAGCACACAGGGTCGGGTTGGAATGAGCAGTTCTTC

D: NA
J: TRBJ1-2
size: few
V: TRBV2
CDR3: CASSELGGAYGYTF
DNA: TGTGCCAGCAGTGAATTGGGGGGCGCCTATGGCTACACCTTC

D: NA
J: TRBJ2-1
size: NA
V: TRBV5-5
CDR3: CASSRVQDNEQFF
DNA: TGTGCCAGCAGCCGGGTACAGGACAATGAGCAGTTCTTC

D: TRBD2
J: TRBJ2-1
size: NA
V: TRBV11-2
CDR3: CASSLELAGRFGNEQFF
DNA: TGTGCCAGCAGCTTAGAACTAGCGGGTCGGTTTGGGAATGAGCAGTTCTTC

D: TRBD2
J: TRBJ2-4
size: NA
V: TRBV3-1
CDR3: CASSPGLGETKNIQYF
DNA: TGTGCCAGCAGCCCTGGACTAGGCGAAACCAAAAACATTCAGTACTTC

D: NA
J: TRBJ2-1
size: many
V: TRBV10-3
CDR3: CAISESDPLEQFF
DNA: TGTGCCATCAGTGAGTCAGATCCCCTAGAGCAGTTCTTC

D: NA
J: TRBJ2-1
size: NA
V: TRBV7-9
CDR3: CASSLQDKRNEQFF
DNA: TGTGCCAGCAGCCTACAAGACAAGCGGAATGAGCAGTTCTTC

D: NA
J: TRBJ2-1
size: many
V: TRBV4-2
CDR3: CASSQDGVGYYNEQFF
DNA: TGTGCCAGCAGCCAAGACGGGGTTGGTTATTACAATGAGCAGTTCTTC

D: NA
J: TRBJ1-1
size: few
V: TRBV10-3
CDR3: CAISDLAANTEAFF
DNA: TGTGCCATCAGTGACCTTGCAGCTAACACTGAAGCTTTCTTT

D: NA
J: TRBJ2-2
size: NA
V: TRBV21-1
CDR3: CASSKEQGAGELFF
DNA: TGTGCCAGCAGCAAAGAACAGGGGGCCGGGGAGCTGTTTTTT

D: NA
J: TRBJ2-1
size: NA
V: TRBV5-1
CDR3: CASSLVMASSYNEQFF
DNA: TGCGCCAGCAGCTTGGTAATGGCTAGCTCCTACAATGAGCAGTTCTTC

D: NA
J: TRBJ1-2
size: NA
V: TRBV5-1
CDR3: CASSLADAAYGYTF
DNA: TGCGCCAGCAGCTTGGCGGACGCCGCATATGGCTACACCTTC

D: NA
J: TRBJ2-1
size: few
V: TRBV15
CDR3: CATSRDLGNLEQFF
DNA: TGTGCCACCAGCAGAGATCTCGGGAATTTGGAGCAGTTCTTC

D: NA
J: TRBJ2-1
size: NA
V: TRBV28
CDR3: CASRRAYEQFF
DNA: TGTGCCAGCAGGCGGGCATATGAGCAGTTCTTC

D: NA
J: TRBJ2-7
size: few
V: TRBV21-1
CDR3: CASSRTTGYEQYF
DNA: TGTGCCAGCAGCAGAACGACAGGTTACGAGCAGTACTTC

D: NA
J: TRBJ2-5
size: NA
V: TRBV10-3
CDR3: CAISDGQIEETQYF
DNA: TGTGCCATCAGTGATGGCCAGATCGAAGAGACCCAGTACTTC

D: TRBD2
J: TRBJ2-2
size: NA
V: TRBV6-1
CDR3: CASTGLIAGPNTGELFF
DNA: TGTGCCAGCACTGGACTGATAGCGGGTCCGAACACCGGGGAGCTGTTTTTT

D: NA
J: TRBJ2-2
size: NA
V: TRBV10-3
CDR3: CAIREGENTGELFF
DNA: TGTGCCATTCGAGAGGGGGAGAACACCGGGGAGCTGTTTTTT

D: NA
J: TRBJ2-1
size: few
V: TRBV14
CDR3: CASSQEWISGEAYNEQFF
DNA: TGTGCCAGCAGCCAAGAATGGATTTCAGGGGAGGCCTACAATGAGCAGTTCTTC

D: NA
J: TRBJ2-1
size: few
V: TRBV20-1
CDR3: CSARSQAALYNEQFF
DNA: TGCAGTGCTAGATCCCAGGCAGCTCTCTACAATGAGCAGTTCTTC

D: TRBD2
J: TRBJ2-1
size: few
V: TRBV12-3/TRBV12-4
CDR3: CASIRATRTSGSLNNEQFF
DNA: TGTGCCAGCATCAGAGCCACCAGGACTAGCGGGTCTCTAAACAATGAGCAGTTCTTC

D: TRBD2
J: TRBJ2-5
size: few
V: TRBV9
CDR3: CASSAGGAEETQYF
DNA: TGTGCCAGCAGCGCCGGGGGGGCAGAGGAGACCCAGTACTTC

D: NA
J: TRBJ2-2
size: NA
V: TRBV19
CDR3: CASASGLNTGELFF
DNA: TGTGCCAGCGCAAGCGGGCTGAACACCGGGGAGCTGTTTTTT

D: NA
J: TRBJ2-1
size: NA
V: TRBV12-3/TRBV12-4
CDR3: CASSQKGFSYNEQFF
DNA: TGTGCCAGCAGTCAGAAGGGGTTCTCCTACAATGAGCAGTTCTTC

D: TRBD1
J: TRBJ1-5
size: many
V: TRBV6-2/TRBV6-3
CDR3: CASSYSPADRDALPQHF
DNA: TGTGCCAGCAGTTACTCCCCAGCAGACAGGGACGCCCTGCCCCAGCATTTT

D: NA
J: TRBJ1-2
size: NA
V: TRBV6-1
CDR3: CASSPGPMYGYTF
DNA: TGTGCCAGCAGTCCCGGGCCTATGTATGGCTACACCTTC

D: TRBD2
J: TRBJ2-3
size: NA
V: TRBV10-3
CDR3: CAISESGTSGNTDTQYF
DNA: TGTGCCATCAGTGAGAGTGGGACTAGCGGTAACACAGATACGCAGTATTTT

D: NA
J: TRBJ2-2
size: NA
V: TRBV11-2
CDR3: CASSTSGAAGELFF
DNA: TGTGCCAGCAGCACTTCAGGGGCGGCCGGGGAGCTGTTTTTT

D: TRBD1
J: TRBJ2-3
size: few
V: TRBV24-1
CDR3: CATSDFGQGWTDTQYF
DNA: TGTGCCACCAGTGATTTCGGACAGGGATGGACAGATACGCAGTATTTT

D: NA
J: TRBJ2-1
size: few
V: TRBV12-3/TRBV12-4
CDR3: CASNPASGYNEQFF
DNA: TGTGCCAGCAACCCGGCGAGCGGCTACAATGAGCAGTTCTTC

D: TRBD2
J: TRBJ2-7
size: NA
V: TRBV15
CDR3: CATSLGLAGASYEQYF
DNA: TGTGCCACCAGCTTGGGCCTAGCGGGAGCGTCCTACGAGCAGTACTTC

D: NA
J: TRBJ2-2
size: many
V: TRBV12-3/TRBV12-4
CDR3: CASRTGVAGELFF
DNA: TGTGCTTCACGGACGGGGGTCGCCGGGGAGCTGTTTTTT

D: TRBD2
J: TRBJ2-4
size: NA
V: TRBV5-1
CDR3: CASSLGLAGVAKNIQYF
DNA: TGCGCCAGCAGCTTGGGTCTAGCGGGAGTAGCCAAAAACATTCAGTACTTC

D: TRBD2
J: TRBJ2-3
size: NA
V: TRBV27
CDR3: CASTRLAGGNTQYF
DNA: TGTGCCAGCACTCGACTAGCGGGAGGGAATACGCAGTATTTT

D: NA
J: TRBJ2-7
size: NA
V: TRBV11-2
CDR3: CASSLESRPLYEQYF
DNA: TGTGCCAGCAGCTTAGAGAGCAGACCCCTCTACGAGCAGTACTTC

D: NA
J: TRBJ2-5
size: few
V: TRBV24-1
CDR3: CATSDYAETQYF
DNA: TGTGCCACCAGTGACTACGCGGAGACCCAGTACTTC

D: NA
J: TRBJ2-1
size: many
V: TRBV5-1
CDR3: CASSLVGEVSYNEQFF
DNA: TGCGCCAGCAGCTTGGTTGGGGAGGTGTCCTACAATGAGCAGTTCTTC

D: TRBD2
J: TRBJ2-1
size: NA
V: TRBV20-1
CDR3: CSATPGTSGASEQFF
DNA: TGCAGTGCAACACCCGGGACTAGCGGGGCCTCTGAGCAGTTCTTC

D: NA
J: TRBJ1-1
size: NA
V: TRBV12-3/TRBV12-4
CDR3: CASGRQLYTEAFF
DNA: TGTGCCAGCGGGAGACAGCTTTACACTGAAGCTTTCTTT

D: TRBD1
J: TRBJ2-2
size: NA
V: TRBV11-2
CDR3: CASSHRDREAMNTGELFF
DNA: TGTGCCAGCAGCCACCGGGACAGGGAAGCGATGAACACCGGGGAGCTGTTTTTT

D: TRBD2
J: TRBJ2-1
size: NA
V: TRBV5-4
CDR3: CASSLETGGGSYNEQFF
DNA: TGTGCCAGCAGCTTGGAGACGGGAGGGGGGTCCTACAATGAGCAGTTCTTC

D: TRBD1
J: TRBJ2-2
size: NA
V: TRBV19
CDR3: CASKAQGATGELFF
DNA: TGTGCCAGTAAGGCCCAGGGGGCCACCGGGGAGCTGTTTTTT

D: TRBD2
J: TRBJ2-3
size: few
V: TRBV4-1
CDR3: CASSPLAGGRADTQYF
DNA: TGCGCCAGCAGCCCCCTAGCGGGGGGGCGGGCAGATACGCAGTATTTT